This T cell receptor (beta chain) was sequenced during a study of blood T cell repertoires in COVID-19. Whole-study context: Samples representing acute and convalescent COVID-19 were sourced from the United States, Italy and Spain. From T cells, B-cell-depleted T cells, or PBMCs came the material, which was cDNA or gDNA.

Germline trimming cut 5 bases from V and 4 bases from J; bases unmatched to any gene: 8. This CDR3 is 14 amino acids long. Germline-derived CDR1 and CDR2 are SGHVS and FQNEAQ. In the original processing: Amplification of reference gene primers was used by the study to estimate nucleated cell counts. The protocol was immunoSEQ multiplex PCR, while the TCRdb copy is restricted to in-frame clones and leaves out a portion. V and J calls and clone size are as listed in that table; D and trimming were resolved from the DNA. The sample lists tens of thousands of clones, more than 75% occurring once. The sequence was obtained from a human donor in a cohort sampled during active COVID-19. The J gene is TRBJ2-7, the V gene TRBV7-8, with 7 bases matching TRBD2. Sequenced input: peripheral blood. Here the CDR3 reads CASSLTSEWYEQYF. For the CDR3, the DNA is TGTGCCAGCAGCCTCACTAGCGAATGGTACGAGCAGTACTTC.